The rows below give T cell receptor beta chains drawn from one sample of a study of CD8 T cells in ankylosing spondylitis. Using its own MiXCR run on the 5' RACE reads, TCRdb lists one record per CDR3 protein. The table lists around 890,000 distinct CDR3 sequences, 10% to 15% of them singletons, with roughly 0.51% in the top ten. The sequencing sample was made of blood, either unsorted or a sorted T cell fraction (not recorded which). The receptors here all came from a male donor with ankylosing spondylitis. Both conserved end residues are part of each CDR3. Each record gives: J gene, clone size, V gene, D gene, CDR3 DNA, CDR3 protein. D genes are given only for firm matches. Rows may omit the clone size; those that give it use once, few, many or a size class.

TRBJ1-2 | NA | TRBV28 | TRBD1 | TGTGCCAGCAGTTCATGGTTGTCCAGGGGGCTTATTCAAGCTAACTATGGCTACACCTTC | CASSSWLSRGLIQANYGYTF
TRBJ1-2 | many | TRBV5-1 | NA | TGCGCCAGCAGCTTGGTAGCGGGTCCGGCTAACTATGGCTACACCTTC | CASSLVAGPANYGYTF
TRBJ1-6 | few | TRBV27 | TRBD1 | TGTGCCAGCAGACCAACAGGGGCCCCTAATTCACCCCTCCACTTT | CASRPTGAPNSPLHF
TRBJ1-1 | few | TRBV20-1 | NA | TGCAGTGCTACCTTAACAGGGATGAACACTGAAGCTTTCTTT | CSATLTGMNTEAFF
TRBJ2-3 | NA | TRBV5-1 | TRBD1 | TGCGCCAGCAGCTACCAGGGGGCGCGCACAGATACGCAGTATTTT | CASSYQGARTDTQYF
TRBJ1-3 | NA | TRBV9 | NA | TGTGCCAGCAGCGTAGAAGGGTACACCATATATTTT | CASSVEGYTIYF
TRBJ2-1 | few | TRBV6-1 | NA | TGTGCCAGCAGCCTCAGACTGGACAATGAGCAGTTCTTC | CASSLRLDNEQFF
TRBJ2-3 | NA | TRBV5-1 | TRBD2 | TGCGCCAGCAGGTCCCTTGGTGGTAGCGGGAGTGTGGCAGATACGCAGTATTTT | CASRSLGGSGSVADTQYF
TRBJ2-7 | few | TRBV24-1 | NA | TGTGCCACCAGTGAAGCCGAAGGGGGAGGAATCTACGAGCAGTACTTC | CATSEAEGGGIYEQYF
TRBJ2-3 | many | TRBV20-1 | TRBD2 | TGCAGTGCTAGTGGGGGTGCGGGAGTTGTAGATACGCAGTATTTT | CSASGGAGVVDTQYF
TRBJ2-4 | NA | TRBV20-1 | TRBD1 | TGCAGTGCTAGAGATCCGGCGAACAGGGGATTAGACATTCAGTACTTC | CSARDPANRGLDIQYF
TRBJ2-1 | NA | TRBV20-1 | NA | TGCAGTGCTAGAGATCAAGTAGCGGATTCCTACAATGAGCAGTTCTTC | CSARDQVADSYNEQFF
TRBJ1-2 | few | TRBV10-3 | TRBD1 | TGTGCCATCAGTGGGGACAGCCGCGGCTACACCTTC | CAISGDSRGYTF
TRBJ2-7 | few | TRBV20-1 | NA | TGCAGTGCTGTAGACGGAGGCTTAGGTTACGAGCAGTACTTC | CSAVDGGLGYEQYF
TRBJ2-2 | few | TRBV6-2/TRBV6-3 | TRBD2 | TGTGCCAGCAGTCGACGGACTAGCGGGAGCACCGGGGAGCTGTTTTTT | CASSRRTSGSTGELFF
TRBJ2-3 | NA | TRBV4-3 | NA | TGCGCCAGCAGCCAGGAGAAATCCGGGACGCAGTATTTT | CASSQEKSGTQYF
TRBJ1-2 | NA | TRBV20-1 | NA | TGCAGTGCTAGCGGCCTGGGGGGGTACTATGGCTACACCTTC | CSASGLGGYYGYTF
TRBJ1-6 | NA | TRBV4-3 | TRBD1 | TGCGCCAGCTCCCTTGGGACAGGGAGTTCACCCCTCCACTTT | CASSLGTGSSPLHF
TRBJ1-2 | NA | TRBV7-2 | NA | TGTGCCAGCAGCCTCAGGAACCTCTATGGCTACACCTTC | CASSLRNLYGYTF
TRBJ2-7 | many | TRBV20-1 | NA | TGCAGTGCTCCTCCAATGGACAGTCTCTACGAGCAGTACTTC | CSAPPMDSLYEQYF
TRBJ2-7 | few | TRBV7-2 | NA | TGTGCCAGCAGCTTATATCCGGGGCACTCCTACGAGCAGTACTTC | CASSLYPGHSYEQYF
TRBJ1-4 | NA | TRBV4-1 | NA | TGCGCCAGCAGCCAAGCGTTTAATGAAAAACTGTTTTTT | CASSQAFNEKLFF
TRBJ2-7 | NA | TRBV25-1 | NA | TGTGCCAGCAGTGGGGGGGCGGTACCCTACGAGCAGTACTTC | CASSGGAVPYEQYF
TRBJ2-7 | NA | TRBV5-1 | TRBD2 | TGCGCCAGCAGCTTGCGTCTAGCGGGGGTATCCTCCTACGAGCAGTACTTC | CASSLRLAGVSSYEQYF
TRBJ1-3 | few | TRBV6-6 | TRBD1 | TGTGCCACCGGGACAGATGGAAACACCATATATTTT | CATGTDGNTIYF
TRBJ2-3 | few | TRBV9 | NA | TGTGCCAGCAGCGTAGACGCGACCGGTACAGATACGCAGTATTTT | CASSVDATGTDTQYF
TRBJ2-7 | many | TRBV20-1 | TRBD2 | TGCAGTGCTAGGACTAGCGGCTACGAGCAGTACTTC | CSARTSGYEQYF
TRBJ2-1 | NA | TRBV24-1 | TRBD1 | TGTGCCACCAGTGATGCCCCTGGGACAGGGACCTACAATGAGCAGTTCTTC | CATSDAPGTGTYNEQFF
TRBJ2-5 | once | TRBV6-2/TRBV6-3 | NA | TGTGCCAGCAGTACGAGGGCCGAAGAGACCCAGTACTTC | CASSTRAEETQYF
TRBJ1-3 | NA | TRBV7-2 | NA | TGTGCCAGCAGCTTAGTAGCCAACCCCTCTGGAAACACCATATATTTT | CASSLVANPSGNTIYF
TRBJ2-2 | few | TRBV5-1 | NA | TGCGCCAGCAGCCGGACAGTTGATCCCGGGGAGCTGTTTTTT | CASSRTVDPGELFF
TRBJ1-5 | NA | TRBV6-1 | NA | TGTGCCAGCAGCCACCCCGGAGGGGGCAATCAGCCCCAGCATTTT | CASSHPGGGNQPQHF
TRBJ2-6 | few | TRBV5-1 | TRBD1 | TGCGCCAGCAGCCCTACCGGGACAGGGGCAAGCTCTGGGGCCAACGTCCTGACTTTC | CASSPTGTGASSGANVLTF
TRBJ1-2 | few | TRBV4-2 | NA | TGTGCCAGCTCCCCCACCGTGGTAGACTATGGCTACACCTTC | CASSPTVVDYGYTF
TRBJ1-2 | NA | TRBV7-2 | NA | TGTGTCAGCTTAGGAGGACAGTTCAGGGTCTATGGCTACACCTTC | CVSLGGQFRVYGYTF
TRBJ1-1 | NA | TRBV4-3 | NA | TGCGCCAGCAGCCAACTCCTAAAGGGACCGTTCGAAGCTTTCTTT | CASSQLLKGPFEAFF
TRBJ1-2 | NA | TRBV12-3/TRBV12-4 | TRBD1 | TGTGCCAGCAGTTGGACAGGGCGGCTAGACGGCTACACCTTC | CASSWTGRLDGYTF